Sequencing of this T cell receptor beta chain was carried out in a study of T cell responses to AZD1222 COVID-19 vaccine. This table comes from immunoSEQ multiplex PCR, and its TCRdb copy is limited to in-frame clones, with some not included. The sample carries fewer than 120,000 clones, 87% recorded once. J gave up 0 bases and V 2 bases, and 4 bases lay outside the gene matches. This CDR3 region has 16 residues. Germline CDR1 reads LGHNA; CDR2 reads YSLEER. Source: peripheral blood, taken on day 0 of AZD1222 vaccination. This sequence was found in an adult in good health. The rearrangement uses TRBV4-3 and TRBJ2-3, with 8 positions matching TRBD1. The CDR3 reads CASSQRTGISTDTQYF. Here the CDR3 DNA reads TGCGCCAGCAGCCAACGGACAGGGATTAGCACAGATACGCAGTATTTT.